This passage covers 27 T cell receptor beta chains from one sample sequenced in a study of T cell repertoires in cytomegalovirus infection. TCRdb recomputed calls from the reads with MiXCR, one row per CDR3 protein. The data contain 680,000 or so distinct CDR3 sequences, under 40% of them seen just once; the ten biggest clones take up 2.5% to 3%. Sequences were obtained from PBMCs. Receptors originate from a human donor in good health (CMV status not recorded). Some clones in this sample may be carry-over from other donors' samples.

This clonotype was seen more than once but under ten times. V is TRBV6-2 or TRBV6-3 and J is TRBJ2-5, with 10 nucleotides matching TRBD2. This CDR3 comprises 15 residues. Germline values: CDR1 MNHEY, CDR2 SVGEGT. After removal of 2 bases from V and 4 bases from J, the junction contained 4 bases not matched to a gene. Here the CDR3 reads CASSYRLAGVETQYF. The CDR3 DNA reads TGTGCCAGCAGTTACCGGCTAGCGGGAGTAGAGACCCAGTACTTC.

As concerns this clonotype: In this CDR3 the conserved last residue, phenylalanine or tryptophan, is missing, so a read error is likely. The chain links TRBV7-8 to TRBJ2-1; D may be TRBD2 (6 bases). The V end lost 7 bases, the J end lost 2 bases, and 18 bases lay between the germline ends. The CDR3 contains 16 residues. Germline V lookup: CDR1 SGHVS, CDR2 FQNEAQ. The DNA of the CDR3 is TGTGCCAGCAACCGGTGGGGGACTGGCCCCTACAATGAGCAGTTCTTA. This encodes CASNRWGTGPYNEQFL.

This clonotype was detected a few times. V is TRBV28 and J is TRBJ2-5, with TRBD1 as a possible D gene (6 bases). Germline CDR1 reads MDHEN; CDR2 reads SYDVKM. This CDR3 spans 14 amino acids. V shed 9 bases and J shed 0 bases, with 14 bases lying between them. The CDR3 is CASWGTFYQETQYF. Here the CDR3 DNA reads TGTGCCAGTTGGGGGACATTCTACCAAGAGACCCAGTACTTC.

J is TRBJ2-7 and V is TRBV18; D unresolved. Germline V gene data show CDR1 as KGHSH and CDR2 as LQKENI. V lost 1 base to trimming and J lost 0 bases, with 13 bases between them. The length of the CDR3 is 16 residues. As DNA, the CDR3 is TGTGCCAGCTCACCACTCCCACAGTTAAACTCCTACGAGCAGTACTTC. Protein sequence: CASSPLPQLNSYEQYF.

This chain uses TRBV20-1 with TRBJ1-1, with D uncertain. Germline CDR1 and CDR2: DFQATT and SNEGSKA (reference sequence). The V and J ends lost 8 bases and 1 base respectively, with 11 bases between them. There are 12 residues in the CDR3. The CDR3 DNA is TGCAGTCCGCCGGGCCCGAACACTGAAGCTTTCTTT. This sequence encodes CSPPGPNTEAFF.

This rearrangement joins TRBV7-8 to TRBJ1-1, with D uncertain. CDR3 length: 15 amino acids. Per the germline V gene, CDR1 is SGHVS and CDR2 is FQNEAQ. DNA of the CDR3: TGTGTGAGCAGCCCCCGTTGGGAGAGGAACACTGAAGCTTTCTTT. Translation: CVSSPRWERNTEAFF.

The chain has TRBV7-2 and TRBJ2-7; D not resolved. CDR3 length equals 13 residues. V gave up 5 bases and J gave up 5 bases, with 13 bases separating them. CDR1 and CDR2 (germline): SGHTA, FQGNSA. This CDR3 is CASSRRTADEQYF. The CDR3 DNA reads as TGTGCCAGCAGCCGTCGGACGGCCGACGAGCAGTACTTC. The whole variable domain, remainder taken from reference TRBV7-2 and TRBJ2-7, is GAGVSQSPSNKVTEKGKDVELRCDPISGHTALYWYRQSLGQGLEFLIYFQGNSAPDKSGLPSDRFSAERTGGSVSTLTIQRTQQEDSAVYLCASSRRTADEQYFGPGTRLTVT.

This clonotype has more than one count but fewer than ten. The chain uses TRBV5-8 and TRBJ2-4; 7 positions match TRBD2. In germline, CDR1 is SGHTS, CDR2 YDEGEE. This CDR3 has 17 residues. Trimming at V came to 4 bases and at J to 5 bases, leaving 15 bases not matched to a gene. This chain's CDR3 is CASSLMNTGGYQNIQYF. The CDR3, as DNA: TGTGCCAGCAGCCTAATGAACACGGGAGGCTACCAAAACATTCAGTACTTC.

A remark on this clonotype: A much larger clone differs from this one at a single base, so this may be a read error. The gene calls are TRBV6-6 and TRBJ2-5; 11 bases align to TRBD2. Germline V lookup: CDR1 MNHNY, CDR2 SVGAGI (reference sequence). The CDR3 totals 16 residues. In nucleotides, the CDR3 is TGTGCCAGCAATTACCCTACTAGCGGGAGCAGGGAGACCCAGTACTTC. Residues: CASNYPTSGSRETQYF.

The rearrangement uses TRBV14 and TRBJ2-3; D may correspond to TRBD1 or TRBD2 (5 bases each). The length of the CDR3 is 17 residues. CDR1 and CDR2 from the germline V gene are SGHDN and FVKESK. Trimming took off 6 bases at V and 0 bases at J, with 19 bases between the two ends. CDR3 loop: CASSPFLGTVSTDTQYF. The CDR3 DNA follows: TGTGCCAGCAGTCCCTTTCTTGGGACGGTTAGCACAGATACGCAGTATTTT.

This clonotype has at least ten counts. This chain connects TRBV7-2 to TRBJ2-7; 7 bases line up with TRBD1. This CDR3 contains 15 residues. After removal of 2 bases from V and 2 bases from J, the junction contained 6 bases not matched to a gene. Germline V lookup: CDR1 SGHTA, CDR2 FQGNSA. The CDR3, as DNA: TGTGCCAGCAGCTTATGGCAGGGGGAAACCTACGAGCAGTACTTC. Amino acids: CASSLWQGETYEQYF.

The CDR3 DNA sequence: TGTGCCAGCAGTTTACCGGGACAGGGGTCCTATGGCTACACCTTC. It codes for CASSLPGQGSYGYTF. J is TRBJ1-2 and V is TRBV28; 10 bases match TRBD1. The CDR3 covers 15 residues. Germline V CDR1 and CDR2: MDHEN, SYDVKM. The V segment lost 2 bases and the J segment 4 bases; nucleotides outside the gene matches: 4.

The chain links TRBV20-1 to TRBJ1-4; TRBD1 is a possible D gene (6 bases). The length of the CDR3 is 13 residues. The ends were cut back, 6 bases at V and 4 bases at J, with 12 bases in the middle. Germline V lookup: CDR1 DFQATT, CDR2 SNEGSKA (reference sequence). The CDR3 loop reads CSARRGVNEKLFF. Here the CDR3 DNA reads TGCAGTGCCAGGAGGGGGGTTAATGAAAAACTGTTTTTT.

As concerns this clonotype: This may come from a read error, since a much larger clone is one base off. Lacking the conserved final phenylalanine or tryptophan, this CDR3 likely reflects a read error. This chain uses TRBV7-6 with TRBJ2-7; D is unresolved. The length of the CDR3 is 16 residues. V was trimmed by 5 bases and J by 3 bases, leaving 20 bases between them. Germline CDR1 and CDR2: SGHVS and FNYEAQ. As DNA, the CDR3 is TGTGCCAGCAGCCACCGACCGGAAGGAAACAGCTACGAGCAGTACTTA. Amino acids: CASSHRPEGNSYEQYL.

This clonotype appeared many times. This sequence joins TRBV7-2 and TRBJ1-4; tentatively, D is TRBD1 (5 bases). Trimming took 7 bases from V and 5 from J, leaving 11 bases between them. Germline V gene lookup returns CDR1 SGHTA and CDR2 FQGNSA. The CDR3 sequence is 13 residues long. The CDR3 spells CASNHDRNEKLFF. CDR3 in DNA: TGTGCCAGCAACCATGACAGAAATGAAAAACTGTTTTTT. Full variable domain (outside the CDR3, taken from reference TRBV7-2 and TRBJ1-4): GAGVSQSPSNKVTEKGKDVELRCDPISGHTALYWYRQSLGQGLEFLIYFQGNSAPDKSGLPSDRFSAERTGGSVSTLTIQRTQQEDSAVYLCASNHDRNEKLFFGSGTQLSVL.

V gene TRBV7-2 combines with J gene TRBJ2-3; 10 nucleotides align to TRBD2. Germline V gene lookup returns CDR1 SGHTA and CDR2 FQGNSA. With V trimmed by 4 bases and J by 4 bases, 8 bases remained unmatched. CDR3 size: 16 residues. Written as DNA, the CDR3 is TGTGCCAGCAGCTGGGGACTAGCGATTGGAGCAGATACGCAGTATTTT. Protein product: CASSWGLAIGADTQYF.

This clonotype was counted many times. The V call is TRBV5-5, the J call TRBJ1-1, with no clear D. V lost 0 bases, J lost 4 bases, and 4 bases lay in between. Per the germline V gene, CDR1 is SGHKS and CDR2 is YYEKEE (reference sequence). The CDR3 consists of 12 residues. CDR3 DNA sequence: TGTGCCAGCAGCTTGGTTGTCACTGAAGCTTTCTTT. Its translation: CASSLVVTEAFF.

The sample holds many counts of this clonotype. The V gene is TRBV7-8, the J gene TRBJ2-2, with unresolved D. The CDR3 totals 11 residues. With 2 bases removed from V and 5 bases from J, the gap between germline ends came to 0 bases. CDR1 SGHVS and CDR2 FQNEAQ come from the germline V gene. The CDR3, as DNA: TGTGCCAGCAGCTTAACCGGGGAGCTGTTTTTT. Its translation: CASSLTGELFF.

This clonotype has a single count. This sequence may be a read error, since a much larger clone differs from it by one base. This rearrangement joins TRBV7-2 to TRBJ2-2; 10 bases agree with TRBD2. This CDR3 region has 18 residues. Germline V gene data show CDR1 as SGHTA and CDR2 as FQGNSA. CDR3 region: CACSLRRSGGVNTGELFF. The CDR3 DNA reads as TGTGCCTGCAGCTTAAGGCGCAGCGGGGGGGTGAACACCGGGGAGCTGTTTTTT.

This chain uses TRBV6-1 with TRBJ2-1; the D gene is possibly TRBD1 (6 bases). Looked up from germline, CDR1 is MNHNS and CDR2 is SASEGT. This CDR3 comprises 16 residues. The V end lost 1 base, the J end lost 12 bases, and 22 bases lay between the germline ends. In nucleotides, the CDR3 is TGTGCCAGCAGTGAAGAGGGCCCAGGGGTGGGTGTTCGGCAGTTCTTC. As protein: CASSEEGPGVGVRQFF.

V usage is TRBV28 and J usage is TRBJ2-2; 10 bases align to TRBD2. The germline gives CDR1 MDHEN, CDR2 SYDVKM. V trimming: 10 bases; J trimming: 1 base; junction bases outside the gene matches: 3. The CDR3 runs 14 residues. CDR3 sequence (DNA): TGTGCCAATAGCGGGGGGAAGAACACCGGGGAGCTGTTTTTT. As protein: CANSGGKNTGELFF.

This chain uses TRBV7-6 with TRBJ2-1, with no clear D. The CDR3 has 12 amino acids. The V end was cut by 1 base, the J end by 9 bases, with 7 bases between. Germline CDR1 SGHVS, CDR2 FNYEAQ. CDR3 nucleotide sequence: TGTGCCAGCAGCTTAGTCTCCTCTGAGCAGTTCTTC. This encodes CASSLVSSEQFF.

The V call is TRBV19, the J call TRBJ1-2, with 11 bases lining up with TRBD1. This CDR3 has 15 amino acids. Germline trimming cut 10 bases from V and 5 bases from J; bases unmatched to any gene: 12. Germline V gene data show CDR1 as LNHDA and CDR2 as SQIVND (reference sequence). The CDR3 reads CATKDGQGAYYGYTF. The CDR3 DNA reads TGTGCCACCAAGGACGGACAGGGGGCCTATTATGGCTACACCTTC. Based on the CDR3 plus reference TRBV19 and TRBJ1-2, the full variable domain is DGGITQSPKYLFRKEGQNVTLSCEQNLNHDAMYWYRQDPGQGLRLIYYSQIVNDFQKGDIAEGYSVSREKKESFPLTVTSAQKNPTAFYLCATKDGQGAYYGYTFGSGTRLTVV.

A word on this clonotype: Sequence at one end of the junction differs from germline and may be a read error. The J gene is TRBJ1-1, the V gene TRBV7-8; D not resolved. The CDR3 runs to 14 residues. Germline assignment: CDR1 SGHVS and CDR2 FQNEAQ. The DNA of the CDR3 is TGTTCCAGCAGATTGGTAACAGTGAACACTGAAGCTTTCTTT. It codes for CSSRLVTVNTEAFF.

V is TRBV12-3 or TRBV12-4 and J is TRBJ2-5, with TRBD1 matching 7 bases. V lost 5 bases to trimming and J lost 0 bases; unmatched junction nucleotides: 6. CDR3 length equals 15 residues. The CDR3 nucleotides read TGTGCCAGCAGTCAGATGACAGGGCACCAAGAGACCCAGTACTTC. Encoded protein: CASSQMTGHQETQYF.

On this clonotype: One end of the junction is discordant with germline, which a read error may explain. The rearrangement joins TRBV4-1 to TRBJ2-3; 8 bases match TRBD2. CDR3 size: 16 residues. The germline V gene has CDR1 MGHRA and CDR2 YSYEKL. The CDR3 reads CSSSQDPAGAPDTQYF. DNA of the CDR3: TGTTCCAGCAGCCAAGACCCAGCGGGGGCTCCGGATACGCAGTATTTT.

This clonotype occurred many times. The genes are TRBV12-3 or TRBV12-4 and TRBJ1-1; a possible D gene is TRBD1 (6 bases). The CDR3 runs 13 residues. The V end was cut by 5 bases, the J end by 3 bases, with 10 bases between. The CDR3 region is CASSPDSYTEAFF. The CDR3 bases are TGTGCCAGCAGTCCGGACAGTTACACTGAAGCTTTCTTT.